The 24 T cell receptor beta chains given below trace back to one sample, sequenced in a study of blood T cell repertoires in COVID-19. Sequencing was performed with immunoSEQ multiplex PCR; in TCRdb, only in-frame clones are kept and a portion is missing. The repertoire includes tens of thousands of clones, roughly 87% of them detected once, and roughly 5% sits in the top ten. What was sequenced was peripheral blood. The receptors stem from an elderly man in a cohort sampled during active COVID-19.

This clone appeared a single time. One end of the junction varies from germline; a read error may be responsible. The CDR3 sequence is CASSLGGGTVTQYF. In nucleotides, the CDR3 is TGTGCCAGCAGCTTAGGCGGGGGCACAGTTACGCAGTATTTT. The chain links TRBV7-2 to TRBJ2-3; TRBD2 might be the D (7 bases). This CDR3 has 14 residues. Germline assignment: CDR1 SGHTA and CDR2 FQGNSA.

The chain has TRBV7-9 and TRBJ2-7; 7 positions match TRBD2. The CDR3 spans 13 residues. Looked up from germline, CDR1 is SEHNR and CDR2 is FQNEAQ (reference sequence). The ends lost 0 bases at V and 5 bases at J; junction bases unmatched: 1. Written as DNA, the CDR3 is TGTGCCAGCAGCTTAGCGGGAGGGAACGAGCAGTACTTC. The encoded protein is CASSLAGGNEQYF.

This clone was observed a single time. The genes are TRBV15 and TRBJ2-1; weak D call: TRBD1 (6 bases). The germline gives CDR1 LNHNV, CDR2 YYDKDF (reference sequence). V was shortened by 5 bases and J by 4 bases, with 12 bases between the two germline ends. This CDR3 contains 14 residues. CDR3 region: CATSLYGQYNEQFF. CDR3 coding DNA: TGTGCCACCAGCCTATACGGACAGTACAATGAGCAGTTCTTC.

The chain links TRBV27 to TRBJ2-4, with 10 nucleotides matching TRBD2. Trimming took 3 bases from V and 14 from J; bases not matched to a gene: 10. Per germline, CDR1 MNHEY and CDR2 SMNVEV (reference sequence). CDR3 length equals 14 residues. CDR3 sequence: CASSLRESGGAEYF. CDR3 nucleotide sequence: TGTGCCAGCAGTTTGCGGGAAAGCGGGGGGGCTGAGTACTTC.

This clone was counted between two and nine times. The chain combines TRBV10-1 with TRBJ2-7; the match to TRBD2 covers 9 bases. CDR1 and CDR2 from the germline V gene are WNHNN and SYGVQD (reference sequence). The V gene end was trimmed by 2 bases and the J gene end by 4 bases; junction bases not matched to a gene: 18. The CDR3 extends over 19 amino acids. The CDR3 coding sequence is TGCGCCAGCAGTGAGATCCTTTCTAGCGGGGTGGGTTGCGGTTACGAGCAGTACTTC. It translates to CASSEILSSGVGCGYEQYF.

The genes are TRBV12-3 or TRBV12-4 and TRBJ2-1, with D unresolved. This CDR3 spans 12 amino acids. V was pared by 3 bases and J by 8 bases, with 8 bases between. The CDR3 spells CASSFSVDEQFF. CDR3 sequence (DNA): TGTGCCAGCAGTTTCTCGGTGGATGAGCAGTTCTTC.

The DNA for the CDR3 is TGTGCCAGCAGCCTAACGATGGGACCACAGGGTGCTGGAAACACCATATATTTT. Protein sequence: CASSLTMGPQGAGNTIYF. This chain links TRBV6-4 with TRBJ1-3; possibly TRBD1 for D (6 bases). The CDR3 totals 18 residues. V was shortened by 6 bases and J by 2 bases, with 23 bases between the two germline ends. Germline values: CDR1 MRHNA, CDR2 SNTAGT.

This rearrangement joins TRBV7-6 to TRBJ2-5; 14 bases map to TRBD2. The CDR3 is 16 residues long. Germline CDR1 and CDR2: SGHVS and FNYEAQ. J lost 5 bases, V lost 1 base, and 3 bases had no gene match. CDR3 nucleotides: TGTGCCAGCAGCTTAGGACTAGCGGGGGGGCGGGAGACCCAGTACTTC. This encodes CASSLGLAGGRETQYF. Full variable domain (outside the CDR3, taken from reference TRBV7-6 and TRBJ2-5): GAGVSQSPRYKVTKRGQDVALRCDPISGHVSLYWYRQALGQGPEFLTYFNYEAQQDKSGLPNDRFSAERPEGSISTLTIQRTEQRDSAMYRCASSLGLAGGRETQYFGPGTRLLVL.

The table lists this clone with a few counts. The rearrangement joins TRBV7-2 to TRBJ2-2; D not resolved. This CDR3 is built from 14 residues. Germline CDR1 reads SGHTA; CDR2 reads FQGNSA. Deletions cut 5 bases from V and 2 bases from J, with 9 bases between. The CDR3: CASSPRPNTGELFF. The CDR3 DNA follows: TGTGCCAGCAGCCCGCGGCCCAACACCGGGGAGCTGTTTTTT.

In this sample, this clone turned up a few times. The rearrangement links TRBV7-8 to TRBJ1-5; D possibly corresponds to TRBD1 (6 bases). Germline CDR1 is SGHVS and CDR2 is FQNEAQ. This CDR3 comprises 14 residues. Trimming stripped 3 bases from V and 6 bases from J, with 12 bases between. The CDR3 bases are TGTGCCAGCAGCTTGGGAGGGGGACGTCAGCCCCAGCATTTT. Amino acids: CASSLGGGRQPQHF. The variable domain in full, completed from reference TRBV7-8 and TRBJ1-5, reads GAGVSQSPRYKVAKRGQDVALRCDPISGHVSLFWYQQALGQGPEFLTYFQNEAQLDKSGLPSDRFFAERPEGSVSTLKIQRTQQEDSAVYLCASSLGGGRQPQHFGDGTRLSIL.

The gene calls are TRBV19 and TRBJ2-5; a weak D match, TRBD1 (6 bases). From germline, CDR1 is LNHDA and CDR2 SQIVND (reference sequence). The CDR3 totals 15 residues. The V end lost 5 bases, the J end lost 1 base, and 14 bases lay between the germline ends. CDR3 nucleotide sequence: TGTGCCAGTAGTCTAAATACAGGGCCCCAAGAGACCCAGTACTTC. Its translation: CASSLNTGPQETQYF.

CDR3 protein: CASSKAPPGLAGGGETQYF. In DNA, the CDR3 is TGTGCCAGCAGCAAAGCCCCCCCGGGACTAGCGGGGGGCGGGGAGACCCAGTACTTC. The chain links TRBV21-1 to TRBJ2-5; TRBD2 is taken as the D call from the table, unchecked against the DNA. TRBV21-1 is shown as a pseudogene. The CDR3 loop spans 19 amino acids.

This chain's CDR3 is CASSLEAPTQGYTF. The DNA for the CDR3 is TGCGCCAGCAGCTTGGAGGCGCCGACACAAGGCTACACCTTC. The genes are TRBV5-1 and TRBJ1-2; D call uncertain. Trimming left V 0 bases short and J 8 bases short, with 14 bases between. Per germline, CDR1 SGHRS and CDR2 YFSETQ. This CDR3 comprises 14 residues.

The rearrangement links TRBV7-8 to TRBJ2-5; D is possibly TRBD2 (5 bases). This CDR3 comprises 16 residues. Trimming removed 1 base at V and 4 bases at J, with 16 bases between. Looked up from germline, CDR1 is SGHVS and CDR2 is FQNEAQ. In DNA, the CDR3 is TGTGCCAGCAGCTTAGTATCAGTAGGAGGTGGAGAGACCCAGTACTTC. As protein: CASSLVSVGGGETQYF. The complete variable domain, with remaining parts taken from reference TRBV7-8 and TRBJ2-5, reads GAGVSQSPRYKVAKRGQDVALRCDPISGHVSLFWYQQALGQGPEFLTYFQNEAQLDKSGLPSDRFFAERPEGSVSTLKIQRTQQEDSAVYLCASSLVSVGGGETQYFGPGTRLLVL.

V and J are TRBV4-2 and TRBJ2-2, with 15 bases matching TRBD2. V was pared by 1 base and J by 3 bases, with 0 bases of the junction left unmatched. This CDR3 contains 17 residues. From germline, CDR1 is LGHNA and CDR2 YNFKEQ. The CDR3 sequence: CASSQGTSGRDTGELFF. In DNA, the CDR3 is TGTGCCAGCAGCCAAGGGACTAGCGGGAGGGACACCGGGGAGCTGTTTTTT.

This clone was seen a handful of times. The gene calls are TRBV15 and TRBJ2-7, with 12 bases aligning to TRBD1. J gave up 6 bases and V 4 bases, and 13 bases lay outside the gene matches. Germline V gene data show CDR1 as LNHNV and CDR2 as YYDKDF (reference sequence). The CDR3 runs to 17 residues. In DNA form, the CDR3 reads TGTGCCACCAGCATGGGACAGGGGGCGCGATACTCTACCGAGCAGTACTTC. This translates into CATSMGQGARYSTEQYF.

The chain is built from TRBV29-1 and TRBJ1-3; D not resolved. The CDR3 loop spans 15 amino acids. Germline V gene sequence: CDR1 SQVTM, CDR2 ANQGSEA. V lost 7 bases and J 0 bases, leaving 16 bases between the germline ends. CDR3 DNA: TGCAGCGCCGGAGAGGCTTACGGCTCTGGAAACACCATATATTTT. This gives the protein CSAGEAYGSGNTIYF.

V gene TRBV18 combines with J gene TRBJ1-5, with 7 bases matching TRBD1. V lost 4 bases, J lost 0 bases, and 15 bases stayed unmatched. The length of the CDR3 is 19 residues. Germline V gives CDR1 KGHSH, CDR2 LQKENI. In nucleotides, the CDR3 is TGTGCCAGCTCACGAACCTTCCGGGACAGCGCGTATAGCAATCAGCCCCAGCATTTT. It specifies CASSRTFRDSAYSNQPQHF. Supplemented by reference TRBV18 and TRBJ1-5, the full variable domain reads NAGVMQNPRHLVRRRGQEARLRCSPMKGHSHVYWYRQLPEEGLKFMVYLQKENIIDESGMPKERFSAEFPKEGPSILRIQQVVRGDSAAYFCASSRTFRDSAYSNQPQHFGDGTRLSIL.

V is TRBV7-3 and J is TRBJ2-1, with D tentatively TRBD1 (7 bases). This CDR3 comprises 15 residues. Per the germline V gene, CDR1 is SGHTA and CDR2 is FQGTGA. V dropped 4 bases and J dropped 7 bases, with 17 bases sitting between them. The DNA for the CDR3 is TGTGCCAGCAGCTCCGACAGGAGGGGGCTGAATGAGCAGTTCTTC. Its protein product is CASSSDRRGLNEQFF.

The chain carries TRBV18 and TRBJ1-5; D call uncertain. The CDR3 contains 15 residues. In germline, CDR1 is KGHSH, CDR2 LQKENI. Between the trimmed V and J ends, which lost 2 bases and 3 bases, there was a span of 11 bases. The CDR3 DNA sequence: TGTGCCAGCTCACCATTTACATCCGACAATCAGCCCCAGCATTTT. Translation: CASSPFTSDNQPQHF. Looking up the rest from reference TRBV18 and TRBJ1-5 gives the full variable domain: NAGVMQNPRHLVRRRGQEARLRCSPMKGHSHVYWYRQLPEEGLKFMVYLQKENIIDESGMPKERFSAEFPKEGPSILRIQQVVRGDSAAYFCASSPFTSDNQPQHFGDGTRLSIL.

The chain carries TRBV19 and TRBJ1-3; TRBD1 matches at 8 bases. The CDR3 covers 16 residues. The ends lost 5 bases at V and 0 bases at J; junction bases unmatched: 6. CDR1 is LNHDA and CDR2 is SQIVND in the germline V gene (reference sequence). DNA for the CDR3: TGTGCCAGTAGTCCGACGACAGGGGTCTCTGGAAACACCATATATTTT. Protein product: CASSPTTGVSGNTIYF.

CDR3 amino acids: CAGGELGGNTIYF. For the CDR3, the DNA is TGTGCCGGTGGGGAGTTGGGAGGAAACACCATATATTTT. The rearrangement joins TRBV19 to TRBJ1-3; unclear D gene. The CDR3 totals 13 residues. Trimming pared 11 bases from V and 4 bases from J, leaving 15 bases between. In germline, CDR1 is LNHDA, CDR2 SQIVND (reference sequence).

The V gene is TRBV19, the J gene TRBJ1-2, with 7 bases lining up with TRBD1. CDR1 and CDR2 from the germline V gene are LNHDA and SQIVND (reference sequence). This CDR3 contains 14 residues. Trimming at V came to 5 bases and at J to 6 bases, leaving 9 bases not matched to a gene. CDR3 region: CASSPLQGFDGYTF. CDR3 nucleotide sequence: TGTGCCAGTAGTCCTCTACAGGGGTTCGATGGCTACACCTTC. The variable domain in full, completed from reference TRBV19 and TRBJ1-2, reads DGGITQSPKYLFRKEGQNVTLSCEQNLNHDAMYWYRQDPGQGLRLIYYSQIVNDFQKGDIAEGYSVSREKKESFPLTVTSAQKNPTAFYLCASSPLQGFDGYTFGSGTRLTVV.

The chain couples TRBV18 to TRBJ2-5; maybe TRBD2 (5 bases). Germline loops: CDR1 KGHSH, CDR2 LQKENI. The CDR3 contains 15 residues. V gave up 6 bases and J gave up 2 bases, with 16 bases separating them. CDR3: CASSIRASPQETQYF. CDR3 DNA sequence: TGTGCCAGCTCCATTCGGGCTAGCCCTCAAGAGACCCAGTACTTC.